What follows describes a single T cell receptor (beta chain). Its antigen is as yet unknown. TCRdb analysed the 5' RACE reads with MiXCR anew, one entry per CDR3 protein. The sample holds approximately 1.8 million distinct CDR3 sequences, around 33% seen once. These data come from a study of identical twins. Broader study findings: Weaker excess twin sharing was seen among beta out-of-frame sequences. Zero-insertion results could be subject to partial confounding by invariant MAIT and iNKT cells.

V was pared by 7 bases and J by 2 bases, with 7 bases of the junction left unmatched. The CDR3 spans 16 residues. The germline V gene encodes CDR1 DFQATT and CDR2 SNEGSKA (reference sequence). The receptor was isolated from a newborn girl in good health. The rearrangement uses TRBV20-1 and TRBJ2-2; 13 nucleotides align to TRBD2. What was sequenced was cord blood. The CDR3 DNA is TGCAGTGTCCCAGGGACTAGCGGGACCAACACCGGGGAGCTGTTTTTT. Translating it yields CSVPGTSGTNTGELFF.